The 25 T cell receptor beta chains presented below share a single source sample, sequenced in a study of T cell repertoires in cytomegalovirus infection. For these TCRs, the target antigens are not known. TCRdb used MiXCR to reprocess the reads, holding one entry per CDR3 protein. The sample includes 40,000 to 55,000 distinct CDR3 sequences, over 15% of them seen just once. This material consisted of CD8+ T cells from cultured PBMCs, taken from culture after CMV antigen stimulation. These receptors were taken from a human donor in good health (CMV status not recorded). Some clones in this sample may be carry-over from other donors' samples.

This clonotype was counted ten times or more. V is TRBV29-1 and J is TRBJ2-7, with 8 bases aligning to TRBD1. Germline CDR1 and CDR2: SQVTM and ANQGSEA. V trimming: 0 bases; J trimming: 2 bases; junction bases outside the gene matches: 3. This CDR3 is built from 14 residues. CDR3 residues: CSVEDRDRTYEQYF. CDR3 in DNA: TGCAGCGTTGAAGACCGGGACAGGACCTACGAGCAGTACTTC.

This clonotype came up a few times. This chain connects TRBV6-2 or TRBV6-3 to TRBJ1-2, with D unclear. The CDR3 runs 13 residues. Germline assignment: CDR1 MNHEY and CDR2 SVGEGT. V shed 2 bases and J shed 1 base, with 5 bases lying between them. CDR3 in DNA: TGTGCCAGCAGTTACCCCGGTAACTATGGCTACACCTTC. As protein: CASSYPGNYGYTF.

V and J are TRBV7-2 and TRBJ1-1, with D maybe TRBD1 (6 bases). Germline CDR1 is SGHTA and CDR2 is FQGNSA. The CDR3 runs to 18 residues. V shed 5 bases and J shed 4 bases, with 26 bases lying between them. The CDR3 region has the DNA TGTGCCAGCAGCCCTGGGGTTGGACAGCCCCTGAGGGGCACTGAAGCTTTCTTT. This codes for CASSPGVGQPLRGTEAFF.

V is TRBV7-1 and J is TRBJ2-1; D is ambiguous. TRBV7-1 is identified as an open reading frame with a role that is uncertain. The CDR3 is 13 residues long. V shed 7 bases and J shed 2 bases, with 9 bases lying between them. The CDR3 is CASTRPAYNEQFF. The CDR3 region has the DNA TGTGCCAGCACCCGGCCCGCCTACAATGAGCAGTTCTTC.

This rearrangement joins TRBV14 to TRBJ2-5; perhaps TRBD2 as D (6 bases). Trimming stripped 0 bases from V and 1 base from J, with 9 bases between. Germline V gives CDR1 SGHDN, CDR2 FVKESK. The CDR3 runs to 15 residues. CDR3 in DNA: TGTGCCAGCAGCCAAGAGGAGGGGTCCCAAGAGACCCAGTACTTC. Protein product: CASSQEEGSQETQYF.

The chain couples TRBV6-2 or TRBV6-3 to TRBJ2-1; possibly TRBD2 for D (6 bases). V lost 7 bases and J lost 4, with 17 bases in between. This CDR3 is 15 amino acids long. Germline V CDR1 and CDR2: MNHEY, SVGEGT. The CDR3 region is CASTIGGGRYNEQFF. CDR3 nucleotide sequence: TGTGCCAGCACCATCGGGGGTGGGCGTTACAATGAGCAGTTCTTC.

As concerns this clonotype: At one boundary the junction diverges from the germline segment, which might be a read error. This chain connects TRBV12-3 or TRBV12-4 to TRBJ1-1; D unresolved. This CDR3 has 13 amino acids. CDR3 DNA sequence: TGTGCCAGCAGTTTAGGGCGGGGTCGGCCAGGTTATTTT. Protein: CASSLGRGRPGYF.

This clonotype has a count of ten or more. The chain couples TRBV19 to TRBJ2-1; TRBD1 agrees at 8 bases. The trim removed 6 bases at V and 5 bases at J, leaving 12 bases unmatched. Germline V lookup: CDR1 LNHDA, CDR2 SQIVND (reference sequence). This CDR3 is 16 amino acids long. CDR3 loop: CASSPELQGADNEQFF. In DNA form, the CDR3 reads TGTGCCAGTAGCCCTGAACTCCAGGGGGCGGACAATGAGCAGTTCTTC.

The table lists this clonotype with many counts. V is TRBV7-8 and J is TRBJ1-1; a weak D match, TRBD1 (5 bases). The CDR3 length is 17 residues. The germline V gene has CDR1 SGHVS and CDR2 FQNEAQ. The germline V and J ends were trimmed by 1 base and 0 bases, with 15 bases remaining between them. CDR3 coding DNA: TGTGCCAGCAGCTTAGAGGGCAGGGATTACCTGAACACTGAAGCTTTCTTT. Its translation is CASSLEGRDYLNTEAFF.

The chain recombines TRBV2 with TRBJ2-5; tentative D call: TRBD2 (5 bases). The CDR3 consists of 14 residues. Between the trimmed V and J ends, which lost 4 bases and 1 base, there was a span of 10 bases. The germline gives CDR1 SNHLY, CDR2 FYNNEI. This CDR3 is CASSAAGLQETQYF. The CDR3 nucleotides read TGTGCCAGCAGTGCAGCCGGACTCCAAGAGACCCAGTACTTC.

In this sample, this clonotype turned up a few times. The chain uses TRBV7-2 and TRBJ2-3; no definite D call. The CDR3 is 15 residues long. V dropped 1 base and J dropped 0 bases, with 8 bases sitting between them. Germline values: CDR1 SGHTA, CDR2 FQGNSA. For the CDR3, the DNA is TGTGCCAGCAGCTTAGACGGCGTCAGCACAGATACGCAGTATTTT. This encodes CASSLDGVSTDTQYF.

This clonotype was picked up a small number of times. Given a much more abundant clone one base away, this may be a read error. The chain is built from TRBV7-6 and TRBJ2-3, with a possible D match to TRBD2 (5 bases). Germline CDR1 is SGHVS and CDR2 is FNYEAQ. There are 15 residues in the CDR3. The V end lost 5 bases, the J end lost 6 bases, and 18 bases lay between the germline ends. The DNA for the CDR3 is TGTGCCAGCAGCCCCTGGACTCGCGGGTCCGATACGCAGTATTTT. Translation: CASSPWTRGSDTQYF.

The rearrangement uses TRBV6-5 and TRBJ1-1; 7 bases map to TRBD1. Per the germline V gene, CDR1 is MNHEY and CDR2 is SVGAGI. This CDR3 is 14 amino acids long. The ends lost 6 bases at V and 1 base at J; junction bases unmatched: 5. As DNA, the CDR3 is TGTGCCAGCAGGGAGGGACAGCGGAACACTGAAGCTTTCTTT. It translates to CASREGQRNTEAFF.

This clonotype was counted ten times or more. The V and J genes are TRBV7-9 and TRBJ1-2; TRBD1 might be the D (6 bases). V lost 5 bases to trimming and J lost 8 bases, with 18 bases between them. The CDR3 has 14 residues. Germline V CDR1 and CDR2: SEHNR, FQNEAQ (reference sequence). In nucleotides, the CDR3 is TGTGCCAGCAGCGATACAGGGATTTCCGTCGGCTACACCTTC. Its translation is CASSDTGISVGYTF.

The sample holds a few counts of this clonotype. The J gene is TRBJ2-1, the V gene TRBV7-6; TRBD1 or TRBD2 may be the D gene (7 bases each). Germline V gene lookup returns CDR1 SGHVS and CDR2 FNYEAQ. CDR3 length equals 14 residues. Trimming left V 4 bases short and J 10 bases short, with 17 bases between. The CDR3 reads CASSSGGLGGEQFF. Here the CDR3 DNA reads TGTGCCAGCAGCTCGGGAGGACTAGGGGGCGAGCAGTTCTTC.

The rearrangement uses TRBV25-1 and TRBJ2-7; TRBD2 agrees at 14 bases. This CDR3 has 16 residues. Germline CDR1 reads MGHDK; CDR2 reads SYGVNS. The V gene end was trimmed by 5 bases and the J gene end by 6 bases; junction bases not matched to a gene: 9. CDR3 coding DNA: TGTGCCAGCAGTCCGGTCCGACTAGCGGGAGGGCCCGAGCAGTACTTC. Translated: CASSPVRLAGGPEQYF.

The CDR3 sequence: CASSLGWAEGTYNEQFF. The CDR3 nucleotides are TGTGCCAGCAGCTTAGGGTGGGCCGAAGGGACCTACAATGAGCAGTTCTTC. This chain links TRBV7-8 with TRBJ2-1; no reliable D call. V lost 1 base and J lost 2, with 15 bases in between. The CDR3 loop spans 17 amino acids. Germline V CDR1 and CDR2: SGHVS, FQNEAQ.

This clonotype was counted many times. The chain is built from TRBV10-3 and TRBJ2-7; 8 bases are a match to TRBD2. V dropped 10 bases and J dropped 0; count of bases not matched to a gene: 5. The CDR3 is made up of 13 amino acids. Germline assignment: CDR1 ENHRY and CDR2 SYGVKD. The CDR3 sequence is CATAAGDSYEQYF. The DNA for the CDR3 is TGTGCCACCGCAGCGGGGGACTCCTACGAGCAGTACTTC.

CDR3 sequence reads: CASSSTSGSSDEQFF. Written as DNA, the CDR3 is TGTGCCAGCAGCTCGACTAGCGGGAGTAGCGATGAGCAGTTCTTC. This chain uses TRBV7-8 with TRBJ2-1; 12 positions agree with TRBD2. This CDR3 is built from 15 residues. Germline CDR1 is SGHVS and CDR2 is FQNEAQ. The junction had 6 bases not matched to a gene; V was cut back by 4 bases and J by 8 bases.

This clonotype was seen a few times. The V and J genes are TRBV7-2 and TRBJ2-1; TRBD1 is a possible D gene (6 bases). Trimming left V 6 bases short and J 6 bases short, with 24 bases between. Germline V gives CDR1 SGHTA, CDR2 FQGNSA. The CDR3 is 17 amino acids. The DNA of the CDR3 is TGTGCCAGCAGACGAGACAGGTCAGATACCCCCCCCAATGAGCAGTTCTTC. Its protein is CASRRDRSDTPPNEQFF.

This clonotype was recorded a few times. V and J are TRBV12-5 and TRBJ1-1, with D unclear. Germline CDR1 reads LGHNT; CDR2 reads FRNRAP. The CDR3 loop spans 18 amino acids. Trimming stripped 0 bases from V and 0 bases from J, with 17 bases between. The DNA of the CDR3 is TGTGCTAGTGGTTTGGTACCCCTCCTAGGGAGCGTGAACACTGAAGCTTTCTTT. Protein sequence: CASGLVPLLGSVNTEAFF.

This clonotype was observed a few times. This sequence joins TRBV19 and TRBJ2-1, with D perhaps TRBD1 (7 bases). V was pared by 3 bases and J by 13 bases, with 19 bases between. The CDR3 sequence is 14 residues long. Germline V gene data show CDR1 as LNHDA and CDR2 as SQIVND (reference sequence). CDR3 loop: CASSIAGGGLYQFF. CDR3 sequence (DNA): TGTGCCAGTAGTATCGCAGGGGGAGGTCTGTACCAGTTCTTC.

The gene calls are TRBV19 and TRBJ2-1; TRBD1 might be the D (6 bases). The CDR3 covers 13 residues. Germline CDR1 and CDR2: LNHDA and SQIVND (reference sequence). Deletions cut 3 bases from V and 10 bases from J, with 13 bases between. CDR3 DNA sequence: TGTGCCAGTAGTATTTTCCAGGGGAGCGAGCAGTTCTTC. Its protein product is CASSIFQGSEQFF.

This clonotype appeared a few times. V usage is TRBV4-1 and J usage is TRBJ2-7, with 8 bases aligning to TRBD1. The CDR3 totals 15 residues. Germline CDR1 reads MGHRA; CDR2 reads YSYEKL. J gave up 4 bases and V 0 bases, and 5 bases lay outside the gene matches. The CDR3 sequence: CASSQEFTGGYEQYF. CDR3 DNA sequence: TGCGCCAGCAGCCAAGAGTTCACAGGGGGATACGAGCAGTACTTC.

This clonotype was observed a handful of times. This chain joins TRBV15 and TRBJ2-5; 12 nucleotides agree with TRBD1. This CDR3 has 18 residues. The V and J ends lost 3 bases and 8 bases, in that order; junction bases with no gene match: 16. Germline CDR1 reads LNHNV; CDR2 reads YYDKDF (reference sequence). CDR3 in DNA: TGTGCCACCAGCAGGACTGAACCGGGGACAGGGGGCCTCCGAACCCAGTACTTC. It is translated as CATSRTEPGTGGLRTQYF. The whole variable domain, remainder taken from reference TRBV15 and TRBJ2-5, is DAMVIQNPRYQVTQFGKPVTLSCSQTLNHNVMYWYQQKSSQAPKLLFHYYDKDFNNEADTPDNFQSRRPNTSFCFLDIRSPGLGDTAMYLCATSRTEPGTGGLRTQYFGPGTRLLVL.